The present TCR beta chain was sequenced within a study of blood T cell repertoires in COVID-19 (dated by TCRdb to the early 2020s). With regard to the full study: Samples covering the acute and convalescent phases of COVID-19 were provided by collaborators in the United States, Italy and Spain. Samples came from the ongoing ImmuneRACE study (first 160 participants) plus 1,254 subjects from 6 global collaborators. A de-identified subject ID, COVID-19 status, age in years and sex were almost always included in the sample metadata. A freely available public database, intended as a resource for researchers studying the immune response to SARS-CoV-2, is where the repertoires were released. The prospective study material was composed of cDNA or gDNA derived from T cells, B-cell-depleted T cells, or PBMCs. Subjects who had been exposed to COVID-19, were actively infected with it, or had recovered from it provided the deeply sampled blood TCRbeta repertoires that made up the dataset. Where available, HLA class I and class II types were taken from metadata supplied by the sample provider and were not determined by assay-based typing. Beyond this particular receptor, the publication reports: Clinical and demographic metadata were provided uncurated, with the amount varying by source and participant.

The CDR3 has 16 amino acids, counting the end cysteine and phenylalanine. Of all the DNA, just the CDR3 is kept, 48 bases in frame from base 1. The germline V gene sets CDR1 to SGHVS and CDR2 to FQNEAQ. Trimming costs V 0 bases and J 3 bases, and their ends lie 12 bases apart. As regards this clone: There is no known antigen for this receptor. The sample holds no much larger clone one base away, and base qualities are not on file.

TCRbeta CDR3 regions were amplified from genomic DNA using the immunoSEQ Assay, a bias-controlled multiplex PCR. The authors' analysis ran thus. The number of nucleated cells in each sample was estimated by amplification of reference gene primers within the assay. To quantify the absolute abundance of each unique TCRbeta CDR3 rearrangement, sequence reads were collapsed and filtered. For each sample, productive Simpson clonality was calculated by taking the square root of Simpson's diversity index across productive rearrangements. TCRdb took this table from immuneACCESS and kept in-frame rearrangements with V and J called. Such tables lack part of the clones; where checked against another copy, unresolved V genes explain under half of the gap, and the rest is unexplained. That table gives V, J and clone size, and the DNA gave D and trimming. Here the sample has over 100,000 clones; around 84% occur a single time. The ten largest clonotypes hold approximately 1.3% of the sample.

Collaborating institutions collected whole blood in K2EDTA tubes following their own protocols. Collaborator samples were shipped for TCRbeta analysis as frozen whole blood, isolated PBMCs, or DNA extracted from either sample type. The sequenced material came from peripheral blood. The TCR sequence derives from a man aged 40-50 years with acute or convalescent COVID-19. The rearranged chain carries TRBV7-8 and TRBJ1-5; the D segment cannot be called with confidence. The nucleotide sequence reads as follows: TGTGCCAGCAGCTTAGCCACCAGATCAGACAATCAGCCCCAGCATTTT. Translation gives CASSLATRSDNQPQHF. Supplemented by the reference TRBV7-8 and TRBJ1-5 proteins around the CDR3, the complete variable domain is GAGVSQSPRYKVAKRGQDVALRCDPISGHVSLFWYQQALGQGPEFLTYFQNEAQLDKSGLPSDRFFAERPEGSVSTLKIQRTQQEDSAVYLCASSLATRSDNQPQHFGDGTRLSIL.